These 32 T cell receptor beta chains were all obtained from the same sample, sequenced in a study of identical twins. TCRdb recomputed calls from the 5' RACE reads with MiXCR, one row per CDR3 protein. This sample has about 890,000 distinct CDR3 sequences; 9% to 15% occur once, and the top ten carry around 1.5%. The same specimen was also included in a second study, on yellow fever vaccine responses in identical twins.

Sequences were obtained from PBMCs. These receptors were collected from a woman between 18 and 29 years old in good health.

This clonotype was counted between two and nine times. The gene calls are TRBV4-1 and TRBJ1-1; a possible D gene is TRBD1 (5 bases). V lost 3 bases, J lost 3 bases, and 11 bases lay in between. Germline CDR1 and CDR2: MGHRA and YSYEKL. The CDR3 consists of 14 residues. CDR3 amino acids: CASSHVTGYTEAFF. Here the CDR3 DNA reads TGCGCCAGCAGCCACGTAACAGGTTACACTGAAGCTTTCTTT.

This clonotype turned up a few times. The rearrangement joins TRBV20-1 to TRBJ2-6; 11 nucleotides match TRBD2. This CDR3 spans 17 amino acids. V shed 5 bases, J shed 0 bases, and the junction held 6 bases outside the gene matches. Germline CDR1 reads DFQATT; CDR2 reads SNEGSKA (reference sequence). CDR3 DNA: TGCAGTGCTCCGGGACTAGCGGATCCCTCTGGGGCCAACGTCCTGACTTTC. The encoded protein is CSAPGLADPSGANVLTF.

This sequence joins TRBV20-1 and TRBJ1-5, with unresolved D. This CDR3 is built from 12 residues. V lost 7 bases to trimming and J lost 3 bases, with 10 bases between them. Germline CDR1 is DFQATT and CDR2 is SNEGSKA (reference sequence). The CDR3 here is CSGRVPNQPQHF. The CDR3 nucleotides read TGCAGTGGTAGGGTTCCCAATCAGCCCCAGCATTTT.

This clonotype was counted a few times. This sequence joins TRBV5-6 and TRBJ2-7; 9 bases agree with TRBD1. Germline CDR1 reads SGHDT; CDR2 reads YYEEEE. This CDR3 spans 16 amino acids. Trimming took 0 bases from V and 6 from J; bases not matched to a gene: 10. The CDR3 is CASSLAQDRGLFEQYF. The CDR3 coding sequence is TGTGCCAGCAGCTTGGCCCAGGACAGGGGATTGTTCGAGCAGTACTTC.

There are many counts of this clonotype. The chain recombines TRBV6-1 with TRBJ1-5, with unresolved D. Trimming stripped 8 bases from V and 0 bases from J, with 11 bases between. Germline V gene lookup returns CDR1 MNHNS and CDR2 SASEGT. This CDR3 comprises 14 residues. DNA for the CDR3: TGTGCCAGCGGTAGGCCTTATAGCAATCAGCCCCAGCATTTT. It translates to CASGRPYSNQPQHF.

This clonotype was seen more than once but under ten times. The gene calls are TRBV12-3 or TRBV12-4 and TRBJ2-7; 7 nucleotides agree with TRBD1. V shed 7 bases, J shed 3 bases, and the junction held 12 bases outside the gene matches. There are 15 residues in the CDR3. The CDR3 protein is CASTPGTEAYYEQYF. CDR3 DNA: TGTGCCAGCACCCCGGGGACAGAAGCATACTACGAGCAGTACTTC.

Only a few counts were recorded for this clonotype. V usage is TRBV5-5 and J usage is TRBJ1-5, with TRBD1 as a possible D gene (6 bases). Per the germline V gene, CDR1 is SGHKS and CDR2 is YYEKEE (reference sequence). The CDR3 has 16 amino acids. V lost 4 bases, J lost 0 bases, and 14 bases lay in between. CDR3 protein: CASSLYPGHSNQPQHF. CDR3 nucleotides: TGTGCCAGCAGCCTATATCCGGGACATAGCAATCAGCCCCAGCATTTT. Full variable domain (rest looked up from reference TRBV5-5 and TRBJ1-5): DAGVTQSPTHLIKTRGQQVTLRCSPISGHKSVSWYQQVLGQGPQFIFQYYEKEERGRGNFPDRFSARQFPNYSSELNVNALLLGDSALYLCASSLYPGHSNQPQHFGDGTRLSIL.

In nucleotides, the CDR3 is TGTGCCAGCACCCCGAGAAGGTACCAAGAGACCCAGTACTTC. This codes for CASTPRRYQETQYF. This sequence joins TRBV28 and TRBJ2-5; D remains ambiguous. V was trimmed by 7 bases and J by 0 bases, leaving 12 bases between them. The germline gives CDR1 MDHEN, CDR2 SYDVKM. This CDR3 contains 14 residues.

This clonotype was counted only a few times. The chain employs TRBV7-9 and TRBJ2-5; a possible D gene is TRBD2 (6 bases). V lost 2 bases, J lost 5 bases, and 15 bases lay in between. The CDR3 has 15 residues. Germline assignment: CDR1 SEHNR and CDR2 FQNEAQ (reference sequence). The CDR3 coding sequence is TGTGCCAGCAGCTTATACGGCGGGGTAGGGGAGACCCAGTACTTC. It encodes CASSLYGGVGETQYF.

This clonotype has more than one count but fewer than ten. The chain uses TRBV28 and TRBJ2-7, with 8 bases lining up with TRBD2. Germline V gene sequence: CDR1 MDHEN, CDR2 SYDVKM. CDR3 size: 15 residues. V gave up 5 bases and J gave up 4 bases; unmatched junction bases: 10. The CDR3: CASSRYSGTWYEQYF. CDR3 DNA sequence: TGTGCCAGCAGTCGCTATAGCGGGACGTGGTACGAGCAGTACTTC.

This clonotype showed up just a few times. The CDR3 bases are TGCAGTGCTCAAGACTACTCTAGCACAGATACGCAGTATTTT. It codes for CSAQDYSSTDTQYF. The J gene is TRBJ2-3, the V gene TRBV20-1; perhaps TRBD2 as D (5 bases). Trimming pared 5 bases from V and 0 bases from J, leaving 12 bases between. This CDR3 spans 14 amino acids. Looked up from germline, CDR1 is DFQATT and CDR2 is SNEGSKA (reference sequence).

CDR3 loop: CASSLLLGGARNTEAFF. CDR3 in DNA: TGTGCCAGCAGCTTACTATTAGGGGGCGCGAGGAACACTGAAGCTTTCTTT. The chain carries TRBV7-9 and TRBJ1-1, with 7 bases matching TRBD1. Germline V gene data show CDR1 as SEHNR and CDR2 as FQNEAQ (reference sequence). The CDR3 is 17 residues long. After removal of 2 bases from V and 1 base from J, the junction contained 10 bases not matched to a gene.

In this sample, this clonotype turned up many times. CDR3 amino acids: CASSPSGSETQYF. The CDR3 DNA reads as TGTGCCAGCAGCCCTAGCGGGAGTGAGACCCAGTACTTC. The genes are TRBV7-3 and TRBJ2-5; 10 bases line up with TRBD2. Germline V CDR1 and CDR2: SGHTA, FQGTGA. The CDR3 covers 13 residues. The ends lost 5 bases at V and 5 bases at J; junction bases unmatched: 2.

V is TRBV20-1 and J is TRBJ1-2; D is possibly TRBD1 (5 bases). This CDR3 comprises 15 residues. Germline loops: CDR1 DFQATT, CDR2 SNEGSKA (reference sequence). CDR3 residues: CTHLVAGKGWDGYTF. In DNA, the CDR3 is TGCACCCACCTGGTGGCAGGGAAAGGTTGGGATGGCTACACCTTC.

This clonotype was observed many times. The rearrangement joins TRBV12-3 or TRBV12-4 to TRBJ2-7; maybe TRBD1 (6 bases). This CDR3 has 17 amino acids. V lost 1 base, J lost 0 bases, and 16 bases lay in between. CDR3 loop: CASSLGGQNRISYEQYF. The CDR3 DNA reads as TGTGCCAGCAGTTTAGGGGGGCAAAATAGGATCTCCTACGAGCAGTACTTC.

Many counts were recorded for this clonotype. V gene TRBV28 combines with J gene TRBJ2-7; 8 nucleotides line up with TRBD2. V was pared by 2 bases and J by 7 bases, with 4 bases of the junction left unmatched. Germline-derived CDR1 and CDR2 are MDHEN and SYDVKM. The CDR3 is 13 residues long. The CDR3 DNA reads as TGTGCCAGCAGTTTACGGGGGGGGAGAGAGCAGTACTTC. It codes for CASSLRGGREQYF.

This clonotype was detected a few times. The J gene is TRBJ1-5, the V gene TRBV15; D not resolved. This CDR3 has 16 amino acids. Germline-derived CDR1 and CDR2 are LNHNV and YYDKDF (reference sequence). Trimming took 1 base from V and 7 from J, leaving 17 bases between them. This CDR3 is CATSRGKANGEQPQHF. CDR3 DNA sequence: TGTGCCACCAGCAGAGGAAAGGCGAACGGGGAGCAGCCCCAGCATTTT.

This clonotype was observed a handful of times. The CDR3 DNA reads as TGCGCCAGCACGCTCCACGGAGTGTGGCAGGATACGCAGTATTTT. Its translation: CASTLHGVWQDTQYF. The J gene is TRBJ2-3, the V gene TRBV5-1, with D hard to call. The germline V and J ends were trimmed by 6 bases and 6 bases, with 20 bases remaining between them. The germline V gene encodes CDR1 SGHRS and CDR2 YFSETQ. The CDR3 totals 15 residues.

This clonotype turned up a few times. The chain carries TRBV14 and TRBJ2-7; D not certain. Germline CDR1 reads SGHDN; CDR2 reads FVKESK. V was trimmed by 4 bases and J by 6 bases, leaving 13 bases between them. The CDR3 is 13 amino acids. CDR3 DNA: TGTGCCAGCAGCCCCTCTAACTCTGGCGAGCAGTACTTC. It codes for CASSPSNSGEQYF.

This clonotype was seen a few times. V gene TRBV20-1 combines with J gene TRBJ2-3, with 13 bases matching TRBD2. The ends lost 5 bases at V and 1 base at J; junction bases unmatched: 6. Germline CDR1 is DFQATT and CDR2 is SNEGSKA (reference sequence). The CDR3 sequence is 16 residues long. In DNA, the CDR3 is TGCAGTGCTTCCACCACTAGCGGGGGGGGCACAGATACGCAGTATTTT. This translates into CSASTTSGGGTDTQYF.

This clonotype is a singleton in its sample. The chain has TRBV18 and TRBJ2-7, with 13 nucleotides matching TRBD2. Losses at the gene ends were 5 bases for V and 3 bases for J; bases not matched to a gene: 7. This CDR3 region has 16 residues. CDR1 and CDR2 from the germline V gene are KGHSH and LQKENI. Here the CDR3 DNA reads TGTGCCAGCTCAGAGGGACTAGCGGGGATCTACTACGAGCAGTACGTC. Translation gives CASSEGLAGIYYEQYV.

The rearrangement joins TRBV7-9 to TRBJ2-1; the match to TRBD2 covers 11 bases. The CDR3 totals 16 residues. Germline CDR1 and CDR2: SEHNR and FQNEAQ (reference sequence). V was clipped by 5 bases and J by 0 bases; unmatched bases: 3. CDR3 sequence: CASSTTSGSSYNEQFF. The CDR3 coding sequence is TGTGCCAGCAGCACCACTAGCGGGAGCTCCTACAATGAGCAGTTCTTC.

V gene TRBV2 combines with J gene TRBJ2-7, with a weak D call TRBD2 (7 bases). Trimming took 2 bases from V and 1 from J, leaving 24 bases between them. The V gene's germline CDR1 is SNHLY and CDR2 FYNNEI. This CDR3 has 19 amino acids. CDR3 sequence (DNA): TGTGCCAGCAGTGAATTGGGAGGGGGTTCCATAAAGGATTCCTACGAGCAGTACTTC. Protein sequence: CASSELGGGSIKDSYEQYF.

The chain combines TRBV28 with TRBJ2-3; 9 bases match TRBD2. The length of the CDR3 is 13 residues. The V and J ends lost 11 bases and 1 base, in that order; junction bases with no gene match: 4. Germline CDR1 and CDR2: MDHEN and SYDVKM. The CDR3: CAAVAGGTDTQYF. The CDR3, as DNA: TGTGCCGCCGTAGCGGGAGGCACAGATACGCAGTATTTT.

This clonotype showed up just a few times. This sequence joins TRBV19 and TRBJ2-4; 12 bases match TRBD1. CDR1 is LNHDA and CDR2 is SQIVND in the germline V gene (reference sequence). V dropped 6 bases and J dropped 5; count of bases not matched to a gene: 5. This CDR3 has 15 residues. CDR3 region: CASRRDRGPQNIQYF. CDR3 bases: TGTGCCAGTAGGCGGGACAGGGGGCCCCAAAACATTCAGTACTTC.

The chain has TRBV12-5 and TRBJ2-7, with 9 bases fitting TRBD1. This CDR3 contains 16 residues. The V gene end was trimmed by 0 bases and the J gene end by 4 bases; junction bases not matched to a gene: 7. CDR1 is LGHNT, CDR2 FRNRAP, per germline. CDR3: CASGLVQWDRAYEQYF. CDR3 nucleotide sequence: TGTGCTAGTGGTTTGGTACAATGGGACAGGGCGTACGAGCAGTACTTC.

This clonotype was seen at least ten times. This chain uses TRBV12-3 or TRBV12-4 with TRBJ1-1, with D maybe TRBD1 (5 bases). There are 13 residues in the CDR3. Trimming took off 5 bases at V and 2 bases at J, with 9 bases between the two ends. Here the CDR3 DNA reads TGTGCCAGCAGTCATGACAGTAACACTGAAGCTTTCTTT. Translation gives CASSHDSNTEAFF.

The rearrangement links TRBV5-6 to TRBJ2-7; the match to TRBD1 covers 8 bases. V lost 3 bases to trimming and J lost 7 bases; unmatched junction nucleotides: 9. CDR3 size: 14 residues. Germline V lookup: CDR1 SGHDT, CDR2 YYEEEE. The CDR3, as DNA: TGTGCCAGCAGCTCACCGGGACAGGCAAAAGAGCAGTACTTC. Its protein product is CASSSPGQAKEQYF.

This clonotype was seen a few times. The rearrangement links TRBV6-1 to TRBJ1-1, with TRBD1 as a possible D gene (5 bases). CDR3 length: 13 amino acids. The V end lost 7 bases, the J end lost 4 bases, and 13 bases lay between the germline ends. CDR1 and CDR2 (germline): MNHNS, SASEGT. CDR3 nucleotides: TGTGCCAGCACCAGACCAGGGTCCACTGAAGCTTTCTTT. It specifies CASTRPGSTEAFF.

The V call is TRBV24-1, the J call TRBJ1-1, with 8 nucleotides matching TRBD1. The CDR3 loop spans 15 amino acids. From germline, CDR1 is KGHDR and CDR2 SFDVKD. V was pared by 4 bases and J by 1 base, with 4 bases of the junction left unmatched. The chain's CDR3 is CATSDPGTGNTEAFF. The CDR3 bases are TGTGCCACCAGTGACCCCGGGACAGGGAACACTGAAGCTTTCTTT.

The rearrangement joins TRBV7-9 to TRBJ2-7; D gene unclear. This CDR3 comprises 13 residues. Deletions cut 5 bases from V and 3 bases from J, with 11 bases between. CDR1 and CDR2 from the germline V gene are SEHNR and FQNEAQ (reference sequence). This CDR3 is CASSRMAGYEQYF. CDR3 in DNA: TGTGCCAGCAGCCGGATGGCAGGCTACGAGCAGTACTTC.

The rearrangement links TRBV4-1 to TRBJ2-3; the D gene is possibly TRBD1 (6 bases). Looked up from germline, CDR1 is MGHRA and CDR2 is YSYEKL. The V and J ends lost 0 bases and 2 bases respectively, with 24 bases between them. The CDR3 is 20 residues long. CDR3 amino acids: CASSQDSQTGRGRHTDTQYF. Written as DNA, the CDR3 is TGCGCCAGCAGCCAAGATTCGCAGACAGGCCGAGGGCGACACACAGATACGCAGTATTTT.